This paragraph covers one T cell receptor (beta chain) sequence. This clone's antigen is unknown. Per-nucleotide qualities are absent, and no much larger clonotype sits a single base away. The cohort comprised around 700 healthy bone marrow donors. At the time of sampling, every cohort member was nominally healthy, though immune exposures that went unrecorded were likely present. The donor tested CMV seropositive, placing the donor among the 250 to 350 seropositive members of the cohort. Every donor gave a peripheral blood sample, and the peripheral blood mononuclear cells from that sample were used for TCR beta sequencing. The Qiagen DNeasy Blood Extraction Kit was used to extract genomic DNA from the blood cell samples. Library prep was done by the immunoSEQ multiplex PCR assay. For the multiplex PCR, a mixture combining 60 forward primers for TCR Vbeta segments and 13 reverse primers for TCR Jbeta segments was used. Amplification of the CDR3 region of rearranged TCR beta genes was performed with a multiplex PCR assay on genomic DNA. Amplified TCR beta libraries were sequenced as 87-base-pair reads on the Illumina HiSeq System. The authors processed their data as follows. A later analysis tallied around 82 million unique TCR beta chains across the approximately 670 repertoires, and around 12 million of those chains were shared by two or more donors. Raw reads were error-corrected and collapsed into unique sequences with a nearest-neighbor algorithm that merged closely related sequences to remove PCR and sequencing errors. CDR3 sequences were aligned to IMGT reference sequences to assign V, D and J gene segments. For a sequence to be retained, at least a six-nucleotide match to both a V gene segment and a J gene segment was required. Rearrangements were classified as productive when the CDR3 lacked stop codons and remained in frame with V and J, and all other rearrangements were classified as non-productive. CDR3 was defined according to IMGT convention as the region running from the second conserved V-encoded cysteine to the conserved J-encoded phenylalanine. In an earlier analysis of more than 550 of the donors, sequences lacking an unambiguous match to a single V gene segment were excluded. An earlier analysis of several hundred of the donors called V segments functional above 56.7% productive rearrangements and segregating when the between-donor standard deviation exceeded 5%. To diagnose cytomegalovirus status from the catalog of TCR beta chain sequences, a statistical classification framework was built. In a later analysis, V and J genes were assigned by comparing TCR nucleotide sequences against IMGT/GENE-DB human TR gene sequences. The TCRdist pipeline was used in a later analysis to assign CDR3 sequences and most-parsimonious VDJ recombination scenarios. A later analysis defined each TCR beta chain by its CDR3 amino acid sequence plus V-gene family, and excluded reads lacking a unique V-gene family. As a way to deal with suspected cross-contamination and a sequencing artifact, a later analysis dropped over 550 nucleotide sequences that were highly shared and had low generation probability. In a later analysis, a clonal expansion index was calculated for each public chain from normalized within-repertoire ranks of inferred template counts. Generation probabilities in a later analysis came from a VDJ recombination model fitted to out-of-frame rearrangements, and those results were checked against IGoR. In a later analysis, hypergeometric tests were used to score TCR-TCR, TCR-HLA and TCR-CMV co-occurrence, with a repertoire-size bias correction applied to TCR pairs. A later analysis estimated false discovery rates by permuting HLA or CMV assignments 20 times. In a later analysis, co-occurring TCRs were grouped using DBSCAN, and TCRdist sequence similarity was added for clustering within HLA-allele-positive subsets. Repertoires with fewer than 30,000 or more than 120,000 public chains were left out of co-occurrence clustering, as were four to six repertoires with anomalous nucleotide sharing. In its TCRdb copy, this immuneACCESS table keeps in-frame sequences only and misses some clones. Where compared with another copy, unresolved V genes explain less than half of these, and the others have no known cause. V and J calls plus clone size are reproduced from that table; the DNA served to infer D and trimming. The sample includes 150,000 to 200,000 clones, with approximately 77% observed a single time. The ten largest clones add up to approximately 7% of the sample.

The data are from a study of cytomegalovirus exposure and HLA in healthy donors (dated 2017 in TCRdb). Some background on the complete study: In an earlier analysis of some 610 of the donors, 250 to 300 Gb of sequence data and 120 million or so unique TCR beta sequences from about 190 million T cells were reported. All discovery cohort repertoires had been generated on a single sequencing platform. In the later analysis, no new phenotypic data were used to find candidate immune exposures; instead, reliance was placed on TCR beta sequences and their occurrence across donors. About 310 gigabases of sequencing data and 70 million to 100 million unique TCR sequences were included in an early release covering several hundred HLA-typed donors. The study was designed to test whether signatures of past pathogen exposure could be identified by cataloging public T cell receptors. A handful of DR-DQ haplotypes were handled as single units for association and clustering because linkage in the cohort was strong. Class I and class II HLA loci were covered by the typing at four-digit resolution. A later genetic analysis took genome-wide SNP genotypes for about 55% of the 666 donors and used that subset as a discovery cohort. Among around 400 genotyped donors of the cohort, an average of roughly 240,000 unique TCR beta nucleotide sequences were sequenced per donor, roughly 18% of them non-productive. To decide whether each TCR beta V gene segment behaved as functional or pseudogenic, an earlier analysis of some 600 of the donors relied on high-throughput TCR beta sequencing. A later analysis re-analyzed previously published TCR beta repertoires from 600 to 850 donors and added high-resolution HLA genotyping to study TCR occurrence patterns. The number of donors typed differed by locus, with about 629-640 for A, B, C, DRB1 and DQB1, roughly 550 for DQA1, approximately 570 for DPA1, and over 400 for DPB1. In addition to the first cohort of hundreds of subjects, a separate validation cohort of 120 different subjects was used. To predict cytomegalovirus infection status, the study combined high-throughput TCR immunosequencing, statistical association of individual TCRs with disease status, and machine learning. Alongside the repertoire data, information on donor age, sex, ethnicity and CMV serostatus was compiled. Among the approximately 400 genotyped donors, around 79% belonged to the genetic ancestry cluster associated with self-reported Caucasian donors. The study used immunosequencing to profile the T cell repertoires of more than 650 subjects and linked those repertoires to cytomegalovirus serostatus.

CDR1 KGHSH and CDR2 LQKENI were looked up in the germline V gene. The CDR3 sequence holds 12 residues, the cysteine and phenylalanine included. The retained sequence is limited to the CDR3, 36 bases, with the frame set at the first base. V and J are truncated by 1 base and 7 bases respectively, leaving an intervening sequence of 7 bases. Study-wide conclusions, independent of this receptor: The sequencing pipeline was judged likely to have produced a cluster of highly shared sequence variants as a technical artifact. The earlier analysis of around 600 of the donors excluded approximately 15 rarely observed V segments, including chromosome 9 orphons, because counts were too low. Sequencing depth was assumed to be roughly uniform across donors in the presence/absence analyses, though that assumption may not hold. According to a later analysis, most CMV-associated TCR beta chains appeared to be HLA-restricted, and the HLA associations seemed to be driven largely by CMV exposure. Because the 87-base-pair reads could not distinguish some IMGT-functional V segments, including TRBV6-2 and TRBV6-3, those segments were excluded. When HLA alleles, especially DR and DQ, strongly co-occurred, TCR associations were difficult to assign to individual alleles. Correlated functional status among segregating V segments might reflect linkage disequilibrium, but an unknown experimental factor could not be ruled out. V-gene and J-gene trimming of TCR beta chains was associated with a missense DCLRE1C variant in a later genetic analysis, and the association was replicated in an independent cohort. Because HLA typing was missing for some donors at each locus, association tests included only the typed subset. Broadly in line with IMGT annotations, most TCR beta V segments showed up in productive rearrangements about 87% or about 30% of the time in an earlier analysis of about 500 of the donors. While some public TCRs were present in many individuals, most TCR sequences turned up only very rarely across donors. In vitro tests confirmed that a few of the cytomegalovirus-associated TCR beta chains recognize cytomegalovirus antigens. In a later analysis, HLA-associated TCR beta chains showed more clonal expansion and lower generation probabilities than non-associated chains that were equally common. In both the original and validation cohorts, the classifier was reported to diagnose cytomegalovirus status with high specificity and sensitivity. A further reported finding was that TCR beta sequences accurately predicted the HLA-A and HLA-B alleles for most subjects in the first cohort. At a false discovery rate of 0.05, a later analysis linked about 17,000 TCR beta sequences to specific HLA alleles. According to a later genetic analysis, donors in an Asian-associated ancestry cluster had fewer N-insertions in productive TCRs than the roughly 660-donor mean. The cohort was sequenced for TCR beta chains only, and without alpha or paired-chain data the features that could be detected were limited. According to a later analysis, parvovirus B19, influenza, CMV and Epstein-Barr virus appeared linked to several top co-occurrence clusters. In a later analysis, TCR association rates were found to vary across HLA loci, with the most associated TCRs seen for DRB1 alleles and the fewest for HLA-C alleles. The only immune exposure information available for the cohort was CMV serostatus. A total of 164 TCR beta chains were listed by the study as associated with cytomegalovirus. According to the authors, the approach could potentially be generalized to other disease states and immunological phenotypes.

The receptor's source is a male donor in good health and CMV-seropositive. The specimen sequenced was PBMCs. The chain couples TRBV18 to TRBJ1-1; the D gene remains uncertain. The CDR3 region reads CASSPRGSEAFF. The sequenced DNA: TGTGCCAGCTCACCACGAGGGAGTGAAGCTTTCTTT.